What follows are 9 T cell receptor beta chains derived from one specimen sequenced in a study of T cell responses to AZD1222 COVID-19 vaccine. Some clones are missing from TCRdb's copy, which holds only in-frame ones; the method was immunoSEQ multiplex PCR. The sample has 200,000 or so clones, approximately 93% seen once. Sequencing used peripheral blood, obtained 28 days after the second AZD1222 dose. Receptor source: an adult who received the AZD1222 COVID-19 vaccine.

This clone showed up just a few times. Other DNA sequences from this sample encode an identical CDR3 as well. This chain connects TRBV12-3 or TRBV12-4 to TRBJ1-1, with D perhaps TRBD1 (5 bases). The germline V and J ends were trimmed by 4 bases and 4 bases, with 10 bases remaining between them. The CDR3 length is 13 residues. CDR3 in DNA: TGTGCCAGCAGTTCGGGGACCGGCACTGAAGCTTTCTTT. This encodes CASSSGTGTEAFF.

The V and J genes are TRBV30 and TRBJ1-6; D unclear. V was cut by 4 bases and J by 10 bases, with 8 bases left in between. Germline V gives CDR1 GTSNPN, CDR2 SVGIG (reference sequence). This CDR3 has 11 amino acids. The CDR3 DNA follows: TGTGCCTGGAATCTGGGGTCACCCCTCCACTTT. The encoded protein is CAWNLGSPLHF.

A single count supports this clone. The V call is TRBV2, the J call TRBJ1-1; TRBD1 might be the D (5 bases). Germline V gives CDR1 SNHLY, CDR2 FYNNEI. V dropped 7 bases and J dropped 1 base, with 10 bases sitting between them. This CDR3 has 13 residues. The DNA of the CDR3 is TGTGCCAGCACTAGGGGCTCGAACACTGAAGCTTTCTTT. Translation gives CASTRGSNTEAFF. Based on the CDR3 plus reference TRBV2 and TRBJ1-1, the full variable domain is EPEVTQTPSHQVTQMGQEVILRCVPISNHLYFYWYRQILGQKVEFLVSFYNNEISEKSEIFDDQFSVERPDGSNFTLKIRSTKLEDSAMYFCASTRGSNTEAFFGQGTRLTVV.

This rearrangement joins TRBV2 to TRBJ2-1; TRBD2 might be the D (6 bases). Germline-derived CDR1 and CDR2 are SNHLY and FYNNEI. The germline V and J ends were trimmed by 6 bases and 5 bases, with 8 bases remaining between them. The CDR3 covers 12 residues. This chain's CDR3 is CASRWGDNEQFF. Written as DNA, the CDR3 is TGTGCCAGCAGGTGGGGGGACAATGAGCAGTTCTTC. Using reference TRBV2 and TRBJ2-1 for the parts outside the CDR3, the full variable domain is EPEVTQTPSHQVTQMGQEVILRCVPISNHLYFYWYRQILGQKVEFLVSFYNNEISEKSEIFDDQFSVERPDGSNFTLKIRSTKLEDSAMYFCASRWGDNEQFFGPGTRLTVL.

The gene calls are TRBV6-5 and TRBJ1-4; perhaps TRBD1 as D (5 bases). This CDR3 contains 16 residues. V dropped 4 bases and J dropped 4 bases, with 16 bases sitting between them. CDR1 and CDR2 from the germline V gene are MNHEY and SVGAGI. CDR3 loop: CASSFQTRGLNEKLFF. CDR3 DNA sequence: TGTGCCAGCAGTTTTCAGACGCGGGGACTTAATGAAAAACTGTTTTTT.

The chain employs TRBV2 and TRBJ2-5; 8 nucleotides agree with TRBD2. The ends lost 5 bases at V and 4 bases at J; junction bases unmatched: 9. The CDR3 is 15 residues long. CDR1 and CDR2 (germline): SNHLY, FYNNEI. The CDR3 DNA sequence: TGTGCCAGCAGTCCCGGGACTAGTGTTTCAGAGACCCAGTACTTC. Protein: CASSPGTSVSETQYF.

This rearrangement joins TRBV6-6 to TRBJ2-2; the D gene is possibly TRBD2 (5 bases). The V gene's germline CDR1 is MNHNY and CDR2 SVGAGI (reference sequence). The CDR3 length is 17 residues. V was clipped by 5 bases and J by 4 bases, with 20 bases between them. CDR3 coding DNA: TGTGCCAGCAGTCCTCTGACCGGACGGGCGGGCACCGGGGAGCTGTTTTTT. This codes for CASSPLTGRAGTGELFF.

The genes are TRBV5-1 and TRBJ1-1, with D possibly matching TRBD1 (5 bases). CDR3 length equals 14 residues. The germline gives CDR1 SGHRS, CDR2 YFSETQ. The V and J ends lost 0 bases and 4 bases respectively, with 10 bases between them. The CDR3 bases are TGCGCCAGCAGCTTGGGCAGGGTGGGCACTGAAGCTTTCTTT. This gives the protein CASSLGRVGTEAFF.

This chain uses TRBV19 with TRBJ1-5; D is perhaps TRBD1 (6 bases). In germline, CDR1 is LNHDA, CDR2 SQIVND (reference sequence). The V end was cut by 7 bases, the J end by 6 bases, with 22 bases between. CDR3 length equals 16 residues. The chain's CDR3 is CASTPRGFSAVQPQHF. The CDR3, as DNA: TGTGCCAGTACCCCGAGGGGGTTTAGCGCGGTTCAGCCCCAGCATTTT.